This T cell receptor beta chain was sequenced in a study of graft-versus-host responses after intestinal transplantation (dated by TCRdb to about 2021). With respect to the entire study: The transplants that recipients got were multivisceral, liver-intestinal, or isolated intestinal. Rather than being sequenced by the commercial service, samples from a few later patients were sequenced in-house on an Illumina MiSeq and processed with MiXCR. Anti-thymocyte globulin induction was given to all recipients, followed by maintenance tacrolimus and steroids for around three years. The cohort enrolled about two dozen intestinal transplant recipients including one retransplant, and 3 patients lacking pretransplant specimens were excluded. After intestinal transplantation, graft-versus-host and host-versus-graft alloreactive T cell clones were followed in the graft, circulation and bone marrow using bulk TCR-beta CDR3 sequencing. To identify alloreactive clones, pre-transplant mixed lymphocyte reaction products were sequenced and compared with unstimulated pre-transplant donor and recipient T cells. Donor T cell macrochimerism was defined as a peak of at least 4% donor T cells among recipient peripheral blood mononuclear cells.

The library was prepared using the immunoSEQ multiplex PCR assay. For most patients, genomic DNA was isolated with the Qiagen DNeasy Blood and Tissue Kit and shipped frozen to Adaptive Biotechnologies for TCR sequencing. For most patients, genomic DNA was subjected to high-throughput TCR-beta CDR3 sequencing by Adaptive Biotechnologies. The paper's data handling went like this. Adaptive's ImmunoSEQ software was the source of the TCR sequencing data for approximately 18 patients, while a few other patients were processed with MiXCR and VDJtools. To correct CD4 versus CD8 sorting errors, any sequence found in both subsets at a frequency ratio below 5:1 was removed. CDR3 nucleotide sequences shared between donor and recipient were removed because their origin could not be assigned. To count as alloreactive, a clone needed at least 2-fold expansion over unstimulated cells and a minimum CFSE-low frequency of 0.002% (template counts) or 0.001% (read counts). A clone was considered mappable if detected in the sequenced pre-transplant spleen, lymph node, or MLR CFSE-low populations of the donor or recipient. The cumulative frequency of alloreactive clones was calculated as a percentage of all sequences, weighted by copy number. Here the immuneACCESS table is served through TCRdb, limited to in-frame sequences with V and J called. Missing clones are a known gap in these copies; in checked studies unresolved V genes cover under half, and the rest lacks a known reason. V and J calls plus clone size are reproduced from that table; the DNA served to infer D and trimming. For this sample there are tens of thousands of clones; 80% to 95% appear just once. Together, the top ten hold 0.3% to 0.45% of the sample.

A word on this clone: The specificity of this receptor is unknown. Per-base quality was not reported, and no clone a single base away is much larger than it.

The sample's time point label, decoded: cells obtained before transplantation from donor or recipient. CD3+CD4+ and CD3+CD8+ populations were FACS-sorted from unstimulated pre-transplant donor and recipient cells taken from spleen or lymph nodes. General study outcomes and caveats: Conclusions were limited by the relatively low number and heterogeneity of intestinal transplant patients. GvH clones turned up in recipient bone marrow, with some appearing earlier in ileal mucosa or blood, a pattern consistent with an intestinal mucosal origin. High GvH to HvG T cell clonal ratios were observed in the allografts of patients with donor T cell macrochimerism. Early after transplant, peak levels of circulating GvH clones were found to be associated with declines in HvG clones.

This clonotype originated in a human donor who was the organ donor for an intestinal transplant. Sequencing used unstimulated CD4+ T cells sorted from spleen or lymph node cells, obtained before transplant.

The CDR3 region reads CASRLAGDTGELFF. The DNA sequence is given as TGTGCCTCCCGACTAGCGGGAGACACCGGGGAGCTGTTTTTT. The chain is made from TRBV10-3 and TRBJ2-2; TRBD2 lines up with 12 middle nucleotides. Ends trimmed: V by 11 bases, J by 3 bases; bases unmatched to a gene: 4. Including cysteine and phenylalanine, the CDR3 has 14 amino acids. Solely the CDR3 DNA is kept, with 42 bases framed from the first base. The germline V gene sets CDR1 to ENHRY and CDR2 to SYGVKD.